This TCR beta chain stems from a study of blood T cell repertoires in COVID-19. V shed 6 bases and J shed 9 bases, with 15 bases lying between them. The CDR3 loop spans 13 amino acids. Produced via immunoSEQ multiplex PCR; TCRdb's table is partial and in-frame only. The repertoire holds 9,500 or so clones, with 89% as singletons. This receptor was identified in a human donor in a cohort sampled during active COVID-19. This chain joins TRBV12-3 or TRBV12-4 and TRBJ2-1; tentatively, D is TRBD2 (6 bases). The sample taken for sequencing was peripheral blood. In DNA, the CDR3 is TGTGCCAGCAGCCCACTAGCAAGCAGTGAGCAGTTCTTC. Protein sequence: CASSPLASSEQFF.